Listed below are T cell receptor beta chains from one sample, sequenced in a study of vaccination and CD4 T cells after COVID-19. Each CDR3 protein gets one entry after TCRdb re-called the PCR reads with MiXCR. The table lists fewer than 15,000 distinct CDR3 sequences, 56% of them singletons. For these receptors, no antigen is known. The sample consisted of CD4+ T cells from blood, cultured in vitro. The origin of the receptors is a human donor who had recovered from COVID-19. Both conserved end residues are part of each CDR3. Each record gives: J gene, clone size, V gene, D gene, CDR3 protein, CDR3 DNA. A D gene is named only where the DNA matches it firmly. The size of a clone is reported for some rows only, either as once, few or many, or as a class for expanded clones.

TRBJ2-3	-	TRBV7-9	TRBD1	CASSYPPGQVSDTQYF	TGTGCCAGCAGCTACCCCCCGGGACAGGTTTCAGATACGCAGTATTTT
TRBJ2-6	medium-sized	TRBV6-4	-	CASSDNSGANVLTF	TGTGCCAGCAGTGACAACTCTGGGGCCAACGTCCTGACTTTC
TRBJ2-3	-	TRBV2	-	CASMEQGNTDTQYF	TGTGCCAGCATGGAGCAAGGGAACACAGATACGCAGTATTTT
TRBJ1-1	-	TRBV2	-	CASTSVWTEAFF	TGTGCCAGCACCTCTGTTTGGACTGAAGCTTTCTTT
TRBJ2-2	-	TRBV20-1	-	CSARDPGTRNTGELFF	TGCAGTGCTAGAGATCCCGGAACGCGGAACACCGGGGAGCTGTTTTTT
TRBJ2-7	-	TRBV20-1	-	CSARIWRAGYEQYF	TGCAGTGCTAGAATTTGGAGGGCCGGGTACGAGCAGTACTTC
TRBJ1-6	few	TRBV27	TRBD1	CASADRGLNSPLHF	TGTGCCAGCGCGGACAGGGGGCTGAATTCACCCCTCCACTTT
TRBJ2-3	-	TRBV10-3	-	CAIQRGGTDTQYF	TGTGCCATCCAACGCGGGGGCACAGATACGCAGTATTTT
TRBJ2-1	once	TRBV20-1	-	CSARVIAKNNEQFF	TGCAGTGCTAGAGTGATAGCCAAAAACAATGAGCAGTTCTTC
TRBJ2-1	-	TRBV10-3	-	CAITPGPSYNEQFF	TGTGCCATCACACCGGGACCCTCCTACAATGAGCAGTTCTTC
TRBJ1-5	-	TRBV24-1	TRBD1	CATSDASPGTGLPQHF	TGTGCCACCAGTGATGCGAGTCCCGGGACAGGGCTCCCCCAGCATTTT
TRBJ2-2	-	TRBV2	TRBD2	CASSEVGGSVGGELFF	TGTGCCAGCAGTGAGGTCGGCGGGAGTGTTGGCGGGGAGCTGTTTTTT
TRBJ2-5	-	TRBV29-1	-	CSVSDNEETQYF	TGCAGCGTTTCTGACAATGAAGAGACCCAGTACTTC
TRBJ2-5	few	TRBV2	-	CASGRGRETQYF	TGTGCCAGCGGGAGGGGGAGAGAGACCCAGTACTTC
TRBJ1-4	-	TRBV29-1	-	CSVAEQGREKLFF	TGCAGCGTTGCGGAACAGGGTCGGGAAAAACTGTTTTTT
TRBJ2-3	-	TRBV4-3	TRBD2	CASSQSTSVGTDTQYF	TGCGCCAGCAGCCAATCAACTAGCGTAGGCACAGATACGCAGTATTTT
TRBJ2-7	few	TRBV20-1	-	CSAREPVSSYEQYF	TGCAGTGCTAGAGAACCCGTGAGCTCCTACGAGCAGTACTTC
TRBJ2-1	-	TRBV4-3	TRBD2	CASSPRLAGNYNEQFF	TGCGCCAGCAGCCCGCGACTAGCGGGAAACTACAATGAGCAGTTCTTC